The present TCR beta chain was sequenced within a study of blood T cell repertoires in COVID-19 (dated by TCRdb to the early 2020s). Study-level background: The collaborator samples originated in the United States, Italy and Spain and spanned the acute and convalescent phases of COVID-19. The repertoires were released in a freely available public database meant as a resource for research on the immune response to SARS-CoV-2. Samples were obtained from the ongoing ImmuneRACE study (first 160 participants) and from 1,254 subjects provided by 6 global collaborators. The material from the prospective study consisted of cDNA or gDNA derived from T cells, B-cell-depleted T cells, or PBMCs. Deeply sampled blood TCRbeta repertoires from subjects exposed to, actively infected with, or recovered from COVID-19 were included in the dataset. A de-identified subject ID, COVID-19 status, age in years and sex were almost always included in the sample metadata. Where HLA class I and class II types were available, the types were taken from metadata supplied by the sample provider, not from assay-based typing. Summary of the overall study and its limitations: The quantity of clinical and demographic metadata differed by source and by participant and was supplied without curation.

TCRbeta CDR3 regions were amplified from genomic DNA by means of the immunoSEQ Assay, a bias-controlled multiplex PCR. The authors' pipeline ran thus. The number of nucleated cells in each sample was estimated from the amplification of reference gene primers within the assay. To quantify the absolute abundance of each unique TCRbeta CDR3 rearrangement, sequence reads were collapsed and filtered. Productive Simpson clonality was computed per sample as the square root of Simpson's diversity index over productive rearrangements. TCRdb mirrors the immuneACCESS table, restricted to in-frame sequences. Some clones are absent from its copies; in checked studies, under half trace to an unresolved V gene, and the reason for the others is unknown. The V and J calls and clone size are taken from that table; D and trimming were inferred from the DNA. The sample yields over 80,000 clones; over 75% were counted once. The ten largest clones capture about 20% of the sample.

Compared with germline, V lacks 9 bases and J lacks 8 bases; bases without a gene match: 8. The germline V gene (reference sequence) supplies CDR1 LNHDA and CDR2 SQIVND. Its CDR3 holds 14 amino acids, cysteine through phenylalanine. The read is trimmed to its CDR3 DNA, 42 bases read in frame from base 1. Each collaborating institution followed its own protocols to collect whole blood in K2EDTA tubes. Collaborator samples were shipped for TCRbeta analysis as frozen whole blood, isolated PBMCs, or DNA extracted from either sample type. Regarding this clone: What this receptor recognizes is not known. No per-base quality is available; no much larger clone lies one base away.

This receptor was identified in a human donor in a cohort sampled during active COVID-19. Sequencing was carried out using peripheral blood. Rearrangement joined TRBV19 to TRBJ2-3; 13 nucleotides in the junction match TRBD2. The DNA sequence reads TGTGCCAGCGGGACTAGCGGGGTTCAGGGTACGCAGTATTTT. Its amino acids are CASGTSGVQGTQYF.